This entry lists 8 T cell receptor beta chains sequenced from one sample in a study of T cell responses to AZD1222 COVID-19 vaccine. Assay: immunoSEQ multiplex PCR; the TCRdb copy retains only in-frame clones and omits some. The sample includes more than 100,000 clones, 85% to 95% of them seen just once. The source material was peripheral blood, sampled on day 0 of AZD1222 vaccination. The receptors were gathered from an adult in good health.

This sequence joins TRBV5-1 and TRBJ2-3; 10 bases match TRBD2. The CDR3 has 15 residues. Germline V gene lookup returns CDR1 SGHRS and CDR2 YFSETQ. Unmatched junction bases numbered 3, after V lost 2 bases and J lost 3 bases. The DNA for the CDR3 is TGCGCCAGCAGCTTTAGCGGGGGGCTTACAGATACGCAGTATTTT. Amino acid sequence: CASSFSGGLTDTQYF.

Of note for this clone: Other nucleotide sequences from this sample produce the same CDR3. The chain uses TRBV7-9 and TRBJ1-3; D call uncertain. The V gene's germline CDR1 is SEHNR and CDR2 FQNEAQ (reference sequence). The CDR3 runs to 14 residues. V lost 1 base and J 1 base, leaving 5 bases between the germline ends. The CDR3: CASSLDGSGNTIYF. In DNA form, the CDR3 reads TGTGCCAGCAGCTTAGATGGGTCTGGAAACACCATATATTTT. Full variable domain (rest looked up from reference TRBV7-9 and TRBJ1-3): DTGVSQNPRHKITKRGQNVTFRCDPISEHNRLYWYRQTLGQGPEFLTYFQNEAQLEKSRLLSDRFSAERPKGSFSTLEIQRTEQGDSAMYLCASSLDGSGNTIYFGEGSWLTVV.

This chain links TRBV3-1 (or the pseudogene TRBV3-2) with TRBJ1-4; 8 bases map to TRBD1. The germline CDR1 and CDR2 sequences are LGHDT and YNNKEL (reference sequence). Losses at the gene ends were 5 bases for V and 3 bases for J; bases not matched to a gene: 5. The CDR3 is 15 residues long. The CDR3 sequence: CASSFQGAANEKLFF. DNA for the CDR3: TGTGCCAGCAGCTTCCAGGGGGCCGCTAATGAAAAACTGTTTTTT.

The rearrangement links TRBV19 to TRBJ1-2, with D perhaps matching TRBD1 (6 bases). The CDR3 has 17 residues. V lost 7 bases and J 0 bases, leaving 21 bases between the germline ends. Germline values: CDR1 LNHDA, CDR2 SQIVND (reference sequence). CDR3 sequence: CASNTMGRGASNYGYTF. As DNA, the CDR3 is TGTGCCAGTAACACCATGGGCCGGGGGGCATCTAACTATGGCTACACCTTC.

This chain joins TRBV7-9 and TRBJ1-4; no clear D. Deletions cut 5 bases from V and 5 bases from J, with 12 bases between. Germline V gene sequence: CDR1 SEHNR, CDR2 FQNEAQ (reference sequence). The length of the CDR3 is 14 residues. Here the CDR3 reads CASSPPGENEKLFF. CDR3 coding DNA: TGTGCCAGCAGCCCCCCCGGGGAGAATGAAAAACTGTTTTTT.

This clone was observed once. The chain has TRBV11-2 and TRBJ1-2; 7 nucleotides align to TRBD1. V trimming: 3 bases; J trimming: 6 bases; junction bases outside the gene matches: 4. Germline CDR1 reads SGHAT; CDR2 reads FQNNGV. CDR3 size: 13 residues. CDR3 nucleotides: TGTGCCAGCAGCTTGGAGACAGGGAATGGCTACACCTTC. Encoded protein: CASSLETGNGYTF.

The chain couples TRBV5-1 to TRBJ1-6; 10 bases agree with TRBD1. This CDR3 is 17 amino acids long. The germline V gene has CDR1 SGHRS and CDR2 YFSETQ. With V trimmed by 1 base and J by 7 bases, 8 bases remained unmatched. CDR3 in DNA: TGCGCCAGCAGCTTGCAGACAGGGGGCTTTAAGAATTCACCCCTCCACTTT. This encodes CASSLQTGGFKNSPLHF.

This rearrangement joins TRBV19 to TRBJ1-5; no clear D. This CDR3 is built from 13 residues. The V and J ends lost 3 bases and 7 bases respectively, with 10 bases between them. In germline, CDR1 is LNHDA, CDR2 SQIVND (reference sequence). CDR3 nucleotide sequence: TGTGCCAGTAGTATGTGGGGAGGCCAGCCCCAGCATTTT. Amino acids: CASSMWGGQPQHF.